A single sample is the source of the 10 T cell receptor beta chains below, sequenced in a study of identical twins. Each CDR3 protein is one row after TCRdb ran MiXCR on the 5' RACE reads. The table has about 790,000 distinct CDR3 sequences, roughly 18% seen once. The same sample was also studied in work on T cells expressing NK-cell markers.

Sequenced: PBMCs. These TCRs come from a young woman in good health.

The chain links TRBV9 to TRBJ2-3; the match to TRBD2 covers 7 bases. The germline V gene encodes CDR1 SGDLS and CDR2 YYNGEE. This CDR3 contains 16 residues. V was clipped by 0 bases and J by 2 bases; unmatched bases: 6. CDR3 protein: CASSVGAGDYTDTQYF. CDR3 nucleotide sequence: TGTGCCAGCAGCGTAGGGGCGGGGGATTACACAGATACGCAGTATTTT.

This clonotype was seen a handful of times. The V gene is TRBV5-1, the J gene TRBJ2-6, with D possibly matching TRBD2 (5 bases). Trimming took 7 bases from V and 0 from J, leaving 11 bases between them. The CDR3 is made up of 15 amino acids. Germline CDR1 and CDR2: SGHRS and YFSETQ. CDR3 sequence (DNA): TGCGCCAGCGCGGACTTGAGCTCTGGGGCCAACGTCCTGACTTTC. Translating it yields CASADLSSGANVLTF.

This clonotype was detected only a few times. The chain uses TRBV6-6 and TRBJ2-1, with D uncertain. The CDR3 runs 13 residues. Germline-derived CDR1 and CDR2 are MNHNY and SVGAGI (reference sequence). V lost 0 bases to trimming and J lost 12 bases, with 12 bases between them. In DNA, the CDR3 is TGTGCCAGCAGTTACTCGACTGGCCAGGCGCAGTTCTTC. It yields the protein CASSYSTGQAQFF.

The CDR3 DNA follows: TGCAGTGCTAGGGGGACAGAGCGCATTCAGTACTTC. Protein sequence: CSARGTERIQYF. V gene TRBV20-1 combines with J gene TRBJ2-4; TRBD1 matches 7 bases. Germline values: CDR1 DFQATT, CDR2 SNEGSKA (reference sequence). The CDR3 length is 12 residues. J lost 9 bases, V lost 3 bases, and 5 bases had no gene match.

The chain is built from TRBV4-3 and TRBJ2-2, with 9 nucleotides matching TRBD1. The CDR3 extends over 19 amino acids. Trimming cost V 4 bases and J 2 bases; bases outside gene matches: 14. The germline gives CDR1 LGHNA, CDR2 YSLEER. CDR3 sequence (DNA): TGCGCCAGCAGCCCGATGGGCCGACAGGGGGGAACTAACACCGGGGAGCTGTTTTTT. Translation gives CASSPMGRQGGTNTGELFF.

In its sample, this clonotype was seen a few times. V and J are TRBV7-2 and TRBJ1-6; D call uncertain. V was shortened by 1 base and J by 8 bases, with 9 bases between the two germline ends. The CDR3 contains 14 residues. From germline, CDR1 is SGHTA and CDR2 FQGNSA. CDR3 residues: CASSLETRDSPLHF. CDR3 coding DNA: TGTGCCAGCAGCTTAGAAACGAGGGATTCACCCCTCCACTTT.

J is TRBJ1-4 and V is TRBV9, with D tentatively TRBD1 (5 bases). The CDR3 loop spans 14 amino acids. Trimming removed 2 bases from V and 8 bases from J, with 13 bases in between. Germline lookup yields CDR1 SGDLS and CDR2 YYNGEE. The CDR3 is CASSVGRDREKLFF. CDR3 sequence (DNA): TGTGCCAGCAGCGTTGGCAGGGACCGAGAAAAACTGTTTTTT.

The chain uses TRBV6-6 and TRBJ1-3; no clear D gene. The CDR3 is made up of 12 amino acids. V was trimmed by 4 bases and J by 7 bases, leaving 8 bases between them. Germline CDR1 and CDR2: MNHNY and SVGAGI (reference sequence). The CDR3 protein is CASSSTANTIYF. CDR3 DNA: TGTGCCAGCAGTTCCACAGCCAACACCATATATTTT.

This clonotype was detected a few times. The CDR3 nucleotides read TGCGCCAGCAGCTGGGGAGTGGGCCCCCGACGGTCGAACACTGAAGCTTTCTTT. Residues: CASSWGVGPRRSNTEAFF. This chain uses TRBV5-1 with TRBJ1-1, with no clear D. Trimming took off 3 bases at V and 1 base at J, with 22 bases between the two ends. Germline V lookup: CDR1 SGHRS, CDR2 YFSETQ. This CDR3 spans 18 amino acids.

This clonotype came up once. The chain is built from TRBV12-5 and TRBJ1-1; D remains unclear. Germline assignment: CDR1 LGHNT and CDR2 FRNRAP. CDR3 length: 11 amino acids. V lost 6 bases and J lost 2, with 4 bases in between. The CDR3 protein is CASGFNTEAFF. CDR3 in DNA: TGTGCTAGTGGGTTCAACACTGAAGCTTTCTTT.